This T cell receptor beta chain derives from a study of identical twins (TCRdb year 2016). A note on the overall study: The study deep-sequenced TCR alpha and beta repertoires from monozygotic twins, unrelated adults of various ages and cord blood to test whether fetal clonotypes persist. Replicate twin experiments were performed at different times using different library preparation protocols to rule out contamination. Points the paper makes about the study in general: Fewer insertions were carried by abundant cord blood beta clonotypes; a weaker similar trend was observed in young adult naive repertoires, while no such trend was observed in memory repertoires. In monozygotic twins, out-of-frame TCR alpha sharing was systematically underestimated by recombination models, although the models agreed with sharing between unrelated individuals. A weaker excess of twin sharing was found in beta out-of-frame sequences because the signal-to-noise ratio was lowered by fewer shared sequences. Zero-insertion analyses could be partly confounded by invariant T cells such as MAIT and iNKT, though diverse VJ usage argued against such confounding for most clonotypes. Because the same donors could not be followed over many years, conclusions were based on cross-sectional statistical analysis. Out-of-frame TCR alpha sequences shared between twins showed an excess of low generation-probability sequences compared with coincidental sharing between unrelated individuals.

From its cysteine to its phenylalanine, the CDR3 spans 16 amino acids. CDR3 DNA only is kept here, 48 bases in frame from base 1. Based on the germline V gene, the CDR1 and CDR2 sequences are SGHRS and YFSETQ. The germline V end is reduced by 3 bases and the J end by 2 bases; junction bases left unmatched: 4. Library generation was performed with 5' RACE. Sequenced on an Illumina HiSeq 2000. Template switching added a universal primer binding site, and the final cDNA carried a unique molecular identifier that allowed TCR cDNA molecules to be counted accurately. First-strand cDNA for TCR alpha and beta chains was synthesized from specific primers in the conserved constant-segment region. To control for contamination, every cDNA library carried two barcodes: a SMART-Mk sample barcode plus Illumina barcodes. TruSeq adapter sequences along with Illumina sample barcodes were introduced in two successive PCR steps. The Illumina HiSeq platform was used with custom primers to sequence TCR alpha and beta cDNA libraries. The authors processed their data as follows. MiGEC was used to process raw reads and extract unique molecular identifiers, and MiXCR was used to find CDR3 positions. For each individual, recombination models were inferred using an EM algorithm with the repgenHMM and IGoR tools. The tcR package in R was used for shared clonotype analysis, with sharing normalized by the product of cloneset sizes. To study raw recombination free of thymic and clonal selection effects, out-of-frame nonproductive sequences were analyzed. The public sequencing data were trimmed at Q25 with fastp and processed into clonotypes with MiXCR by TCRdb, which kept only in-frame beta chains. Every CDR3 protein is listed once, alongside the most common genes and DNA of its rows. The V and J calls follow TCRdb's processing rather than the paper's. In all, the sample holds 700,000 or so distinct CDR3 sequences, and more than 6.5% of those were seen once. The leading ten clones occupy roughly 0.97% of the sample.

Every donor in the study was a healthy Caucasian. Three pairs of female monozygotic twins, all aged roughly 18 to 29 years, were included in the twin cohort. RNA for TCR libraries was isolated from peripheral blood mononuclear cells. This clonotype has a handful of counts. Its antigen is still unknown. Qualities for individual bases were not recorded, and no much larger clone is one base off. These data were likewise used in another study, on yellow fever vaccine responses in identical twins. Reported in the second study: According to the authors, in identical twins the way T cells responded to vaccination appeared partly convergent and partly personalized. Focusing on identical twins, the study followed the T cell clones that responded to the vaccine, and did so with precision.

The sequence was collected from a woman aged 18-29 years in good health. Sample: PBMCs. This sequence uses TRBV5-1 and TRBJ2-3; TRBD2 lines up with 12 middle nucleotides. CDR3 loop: CASSSGTSGPTDTQYF. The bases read TGCGCCAGCAGCTCCGGGACTAGCGGGCCCACAGATACGCAGTATTTT.